The present TCR beta chain was sequenced within a study of T-cell memory formation after mild COVID-19. TCRdb reanalysed the 5' RACE reads using MiXCR and keeps one entry per CDR3 protein. The repertoire includes over 130,000 distinct CDR3 sequences, around 15% of them detected once, and about 26% sits in the top ten. This clonotype has a handful of counts. This clonotype originated in an adult woman who had mild COVID-19 (a few samples of this study predate the infection). Cell type and time point are not known. Material for sequencing was PBMCs or a T cell subset sorted from them (not recorded which).

CDR3 protein: CASSSGEARTDTQYF. The CDR3 DNA is TGTGCCAGCAGCTCCGGAGAAGCTCGCACAGATACGCAGTATTTT. The chain has TRBV7-9 and TRBJ2-3; D is unclear. This CDR3 has 15 amino acids. CDR1 is SEHNR, CDR2 FQNEAQ, per germline (reference sequence). Trimming cost V 4 bases and J 1 base, with 12 bases left between them.